The sequence of this T cell receptor beta chain was determined in a study of tumor and adjacent non-tumor tissue in lung cancer. Study-wide context: The cohort had 12 adenocarcinoma, a couple of squamous cell and 1 small cell patients. Study results and limitations: Tumor tissue had significantly higher TCR diversity than normal lung.

Germline V gives CDR1 SGHNT, CDR2 YENEEA. There are 14 residues in the CDR3. With 5 bases removed from V and 0 bases from J, the gap between germline ends came to 9 bases. A modified ARM-PCR protocol with three rounds of nested PCR amplified TCRbeta. TCRdb redid the calling of the multiplex PCR reads with MiXCR, one entry per CDR3 protein. The data contain 200,000 to 250,000 distinct CDR3 sequences, around 70% of them singletons. In this sample, this clonotype turned up a few times. Its antigen is not identified. A much larger clone sits a single nucleotide away, making a read error possible. RNA was extracted from bulk tissue without any cell sorting.

Input material: lung tumor tissue. The chain links TRBV11-3 to TRBJ2-3; D possibly corresponds to TRBD1 (5 bases). The origin of this receptor is a man aged 60-69 years with non-small cell lung cancer. The CDR3 loop reads CASSLGVSTDTQYF. In DNA, the CDR3 is TGTGCCAGCAGCCTAGGGGTAAGCACAGATACGCAGTATTTT.